This passage covers 4 T cell receptor beta chains from one sample sequenced in a study of shared T cell receptors in the human thymus. The table came from immunoSEQ multiplex PCR; TCRdb's copy has only in-frame clones and leaves some out. Of roughly 500,000 clones detected, about 80% appear once; the ten largest clones hold roughly 0.013%. These same data were also listed under a study on human thymus T cells.

Sequencing input: thymocytes. The receptors here all came from a boy in the first two years of life with a congenital heart defect.

This clone was seen more than once but under ten times. The chain employs TRBV19 and TRBJ1-5, with D hard to call. The V and J ends lost 2 bases and 6 bases respectively, with 11 bases between them. The CDR3 is made up of 14 amino acids. Germline values: CDR1 LNHDA, CDR2 SQIVND (reference sequence). The CDR3 reads CASSISRVSQPQHF. The CDR3 DNA reads as TGTGCCAGTAGTATATCGAGGGTAAGTCAGCCCCAGCATTTT.

This CDR3 reads CASSYSGAVRGYTF. CDR3 nucleotides: TGTGCCAGCAGTTACTCAGGGGCGGTAAGAGGCTACACCTTC. The chain has TRBV6-5 and TRBJ1-2; D perhaps matches TRBD1 (5 bases). The CDR3 has 14 residues. V lost 0 bases, J lost 8 bases, and 13 bases lay in between. Germline lookup yields CDR1 MNHEY and CDR2 SVGAGI.

The chain combines TRBV28 with TRBJ2-7; D is perhaps TRBD1 (6 bases). CDR3 length: 13 residues. The germline CDR1 and CDR2 sequences are MDHEN and SYDVKM. V shed 4 bases and J shed 2 bases, with 9 bases lying between them. The CDR3 sequence is CASSSGAPYEQYF. The CDR3 nucleotides read TGTGCCAGCAGTTCAGGGGCCCCCTACGAGCAGTACTTC.

The chain employs TRBV4-3 and TRBJ2-5; TRBD2 is a possible D gene (6 bases). V was trimmed by 1 base and J by 5 bases, leaving 8 bases between them. The CDR3 runs to 13 residues. CDR1 LGHNA and CDR2 YSLEER come from the germline V gene. The chain's CDR3 is CASSQGGKETQYF. Here the CDR3 DNA reads TGCGCCAGCAGCCAAGGCGGGAAGGAGACCCAGTACTTC.